This TCR beta chain originates from a study of brain T cells in children with intractable seizures. Only in-frame clones appear in the TCRdb table, and some are missing; sequencing was by immunoSEQ multiplex PCR. Here the sample spans tens of thousands of clones, more than 85% being singletons. The V end was cut by 8 bases, the J end by 3 bases, with 13 bases between. Germline values: CDR1 SNHLY, CDR2 FYNNEI. This CDR3 has 13 amino acids. This clone was counted only a few times. Surgery cases with the highest brain T cell transcript signatures were chosen for sequencing. Source: peripheral blood, taken at surgery. The chain employs TRBV2 and TRBJ1-1; tentative D call: TRBD1 (5 bases). The TCR originated in a boy under two years old with tuberous sclerosis and intractable seizures. The CDR3 protein is CASGKGLDTEAFF. CDR3 nucleotides: TGTGCCAGCGGGAAGGGGCTGGACACTGAAGCTTTCTTT.